A single T cell receptor (beta chain) is shown here with its context. Its antigen is unidentified. The source of the sample is a study of Ad26.COV2.S vaccination and SARS-CoV-2 variants. Findings of the study overall: Those who received the vaccine showed greater spike-specific TCR breadth than those given placebo.

CDR1 is MDHEN and CDR2 is SYDVKM in the germline V gene. This CDR3 has 13 amino acids. V gave up 4 bases and J gave up 7 bases, with 13 bases separating them. Documented treatment: some 20 received Ad26.COV2.S at low or high dose, single or two shots; about 5 received placebo; per-sample allocation not given. Collection of the samples took place on day 63 after the first injection of vaccine or placebo. Produced via immunoSEQ multiplex PCR; TCRdb's table is partial and in-frame only. The table lists 350,000 to 500,000 clones, roughly nine tenths of them singletons. This rearrangement joins TRBV28 to TRBJ1-2, with D possibly being TRBD1 (6 bases). This TCR was recovered from a person between 18 and 59 years old who received the Ad26.COV2.S COVID-19 vaccine or a placebo. Sequences were derived from peripheral blood, sampled in a trial of Ad26.COV2.S vaccine versus placebo. This chain's CDR3 is CASSSYIRGGYTF. The CDR3 DNA sequence: TGTGCCAGCAGTTCATACATCAGGGGTGGCTACACCTTC.